The following is a TCR beta chain sequence with its context. The antigen remains unidentified. The data originate from a study of T cell repertoires in cytomegalovirus infection. One entry per CDR3 protein, called by TCRdb with MiXCR from the reads. The sample lists a few hundred thousand distinct CDR3 sequences, about 29% occurring once. Trimming removed 6 bases at V and 1 base at J, with 10 bases between. The CDR3 contains 14 residues. In germline, CDR1 is MNHNY, CDR2 SVGAGI (reference sequence). This rearrangement joins TRBV6-6 to TRBJ1-5; D is unclear. The source material was cultured PBMCs, sampled from culture after CMV antigen stimulation. This receptor was obtained from a human donor in good health (CMV status not recorded). Some clones in this sample may be carry-over from other donors' samples. The CDR3 DNA sequence: TGTGCCAGCAGGCCCGGGTACAGCAATCAGCCCCAGCATTTT. Translating gives CASRPGYSNQPQHF.